Listed here are 3 T cell receptor beta chains from one sample, sequenced in a study of T-cell memory formation after mild COVID-19 (dated by TCRdb to the early 2020s). The library was made by 5' RACE. Sequencer: Illumina NovaSeq 6000. Using fastp trimming at Q25 and MiXCR clonotype assembly, TCRdb reanalyzed the public sequencing data and kept in-frame beta chains. Each CDR3 protein appears once, grouped with its most common genes and DNA. The sample table holds 550,000 to 700,000 distinct CDR3 sequences, of which 18% were seen once. The ten largest account for 9.5% to 15% of the sample. The sequencing input was PBMCs or a T cell subset sorted from them (not recorded which). The receptors derive from an adult woman who had mild COVID-19 (a few samples of this study predate the infection). The sample titles of this study are shuffled in the database, so cell type and time point are left out; the donor was told from shared clones.

Only a few counts were recorded for this clonotype. The V and J genes are TRBV12-3 or TRBV12-4 and TRBJ1-5, with D perhaps matching TRBD1 (6 bases). V lost 2 bases and J 3 bases, leaving 8 bases between the germline ends. The CDR3 runs 14 residues. The CDR3 here is CASSLQGLNQPQHF. The DNA of the CDR3 is TGTGCCAGCAGTTTACAGGGGCTCAATCAGCCCCAGCATTTT.

This clonotype was detected a few times. The chain carries TRBV21-1 and TRBJ2-5; TRBD1 was called by the table and not checked on the DNA. TRBV21-1 is flagged as a pseudogene. There are 17 residues in the CDR3. The CDR3 DNA reads TGTGCCAGCAGCAAAAGGCGGGACAGGGGCGGACAAGAGACCCAGTACTTC. This encodes CASSKRRDRGGQETQYF.

This clonotype appeared a few times. The J gene is TRBJ2-6, the V gene TRBV20-1; 8 bases match TRBD1. Germline V CDR1 and CDR2: DFQATT, SNEGSKA (reference sequence). V gave up 2 bases and J gave up 2 bases; unmatched junction bases: 2. The CDR3 loop spans 15 amino acids. CDR3: CSARHRGAGANVLTF. The CDR3 DNA sequence: TGCAGTGCTAGACACAGGGGGGCTGGGGCCAACGTCCTGACTTTC.